Listed here is a single T cell receptor beta chain. PCR involved 60 Vbeta and 13 Jbeta primers. The method was immunoSEQ multiplex PCR; TCRdb's version includes in-frame clones alone and lacks a portion of them. The data contain about 160,000 clones, 79% of them seen just once; the ten biggest clones take up roughly 1.9%. The sample originates from a study of cytomegalovirus exposure and HLA in healthy donors. Germline V gene data show CDR1 as MNHNY and CDR2 as SVGAGI (reference sequence). Trimming cost V 7 bases and J 7 bases, with 19 bases left between them. The CDR3 loop spans 14 amino acids. The V and J genes are TRBV6-6 and TRBJ2-5; D is perhaps TRBD2 (5 bases). The sequenced sample consisted of PBMCs. The clonotype comes from a man aged 35-49 years in good health and CMV-seronegative. The CDR3 region is CASIEGANAGTQYF. The CDR3 nucleotides read TGTGCCAGCATAGAGGGTGCAAACGCGGGGACCCAGTACTTC.